The rows below give T cell receptor beta chains drawn from one sample of a study of T-cell memory formation after mild COVID-19. TCRdb re-analysed the 5' RACE reads in MiXCR, keeping a single row per CDR3 protein. The table lists about 100,000 distinct CDR3 sequences, over 13% of them singletons, with about 39% in the top ten. Material for sequencing was PBMCs or a T cell subset sorted from them (not recorded which). These receptors were taken from a man aged 18 to 29 who had mild COVID-19 (a few samples of this study predate the infection). Cell type and time point are not known. CDR3s include the opening cysteine and the closing phenylalanine or tryptophan. Each record gives: V gene, J gene, CDR3 protein.

V gene: TRBV11-2
J gene: TRBJ2-3
CDR3 protein: CASSAPGGTSGGDTQYF

V gene: TRBV6-5
J gene: TRBJ1-1
CDR3 protein: CASSYTGAEAFF

V gene: TRBV14
J gene: TRBJ2-3
CDR3 protein: CASSPGRPGTDTQYF

V gene: TRBV4-1
J gene: TRBJ1-2
CDR3 protein: CASSQEAVLGYTF

V gene: TRBV5-4
J gene: TRBJ2-6
CDR3 protein: CASSLVALGGISGANVLTF

V gene: TRBV5-1
J gene: TRBJ2-7
CDR3 protein: CASSLDAYKIEQYF

V gene: TRBV15
J gene: TRBJ1-5
CDR3 protein: CATSTSRGGQPQHF

V gene: TRBV7-9
J gene: TRBJ2-5
CDR3 protein: CASSPRGQETQYF

V gene: TRBV10-2
J gene: TRBJ1-5
CDR3 protein: CASTPVGQLNQPQHF

V gene: TRBV7-9
J gene: TRBJ1-5
CDR3 protein: CASASRSAQPQHF